What follows are 9 T cell receptor beta chains derived from one specimen sequenced in a study of shared clonotypes between healthy human individuals. Here immunoSEQ multiplex PCR was the method, and the copy in TCRdb shows in-frame clones only, minus some. The top ten clones hold approximately 12% of a sample with under 600,000 clones, roughly 85% of them seen once. The sample consisted of PBMCs. These receptor sequences come from a woman in her thirties or forties in good health. Some clones in this sample may be carry-over from other donors' samples.

In its sample, this clone was seen once. V usage is TRBV10-2 and J usage is TRBJ1-1; D may be TRBD1 (5 bases). Germline V gene data show CDR1 as WSHSY and CDR2 as SAAADI. This CDR3 is built from 14 residues. Deletions cut 4 bases from V and 5 bases from J, with 14 bases between. CDR3 sequence reads: CASSGGLGGTEAFF. CDR3 sequence (DNA): TGCGCCAGCAGTGGGGGTCTTGGGGGGACTGAAGCTTTCTTT.

This rearrangement joins TRBV6-1 to TRBJ1-1, with a tentative D call TRBD1 (6 bases). Trimming left V 5 bases short and J 5 bases short, with 15 bases between. Germline CDR1 MNHNS, CDR2 SASEGT. The CDR3 length is 14 residues. The CDR3 region has the DNA TGTGCCAGCAGTTCACAGGGTAGGGGAACTGAAGCTTTCTTT. It translates to CASSSQGRGTEAFF.

The chain joins TRBV4-2 to TRBJ2-1, with no clear D. V was trimmed by 1 base and J by 9 bases, leaving 16 bases between them. Germline V gene lookup returns CDR1 LGHNA and CDR2 YNFKEQ. This CDR3 has 15 residues. CDR3 sequence (DNA): TGTGCCAGCAGCCAAGTGGGCGGCTCGTTCGCTGAGCAGTTCTTC. Translating gives CASSQVGGSFAEQFF.

This clone was recorded only once. The chain joins TRBV27 to TRBJ2-1, with 8 bases aligning to TRBD2. The V gene's germline CDR1 is MNHEY and CDR2 SMNVEV (reference sequence). The CDR3 consists of 14 residues. Losses at the gene ends were 6 bases for V and 9 bases for J; bases not matched to a gene: 10. CDR3 sequence (DNA): TGTGCCAGCAGAGTTAATAGCGGGAATAGTGAGCAGTTCTTC. This translates into CASRVNSGNSEQFF.

The chain employs TRBV6-1 and TRBJ1-2, with 10 bases matching TRBD1. The CDR3 covers 15 residues. With 1 base clipped from V and 5 bases from J, the junction kept 4 bases outside the gene matches. The V gene's germline CDR1 is MNHNS and CDR2 SASEGT. CDR3 loop: CASSEGTGGGYGYTF. DNA for the CDR3: TGTGCCAGCAGTGAAGGGACAGGGGGAGGGTATGGCTACACCTTC.

This clone was picked up one time. The rearrangement links TRBV28 to TRBJ1-5; 9 bases agree with TRBD1. Germline V gene data show CDR1 as MDHEN and CDR2 as SYDVKM. The CDR3 has 16 amino acids. After removal of 8 bases from V and 3 bases from J, the junction contained 11 bases not matched to a gene. CDR3 residues: CASRYAGQGPNQPQHF. CDR3 coding DNA: TGTGCCAGCCGATACGCGGGACAGGGTCCCAATCAGCCCCAGCATTTT.

The J gene is TRBJ2-3, the V gene TRBV19; D may match TRBD1 or TRBD2 (5 bases each). Germline V gene lookup returns CDR1 LNHDA and CDR2 SQIVND (reference sequence). The CDR3 totals 16 residues. The ends were cut back, 6 bases at V and 2 bases at J, with 18 bases in the middle. The CDR3 DNA sequence: TGTGCCAGTAGCAAAAACCGGGGACCAGACACAGATACGCAGTATTTT. Translated: CASSKNRGPDTDTQYF.

The rearrangement joins TRBV6-5 to TRBJ2-1, with D perhaps matching TRBD1 or TRBD2 (5 bases each). The V end lost 7 bases, the J end lost 4 bases, and 11 bases lay between the germline ends. CDR1 and CDR2 from the germline V gene are MNHEY and SVGAGI. The CDR3 is made up of 13 amino acids. In DNA, the CDR3 is TGTGCCAGCACTTCAGGGACGTACAATGAGCAGTTCTTC. It encodes CASTSGTYNEQFF.

The J gene is TRBJ2-5, the V gene TRBV2, with 11 bases that match TRBD2. The V gene's germline CDR1 is SNHLY and CDR2 FYNNEI. The ends lost 7 bases at V and 2 bases at J; junction bases unmatched: 3. This CDR3 contains 14 residues. CDR3 DNA sequence: TGTGCCAGCATTCGACTAGCGGGACAAGAGACCCAGTACTTC. Amino acids: CASIRLAGQETQYF. Full variable domain (outside the CDR3, taken from reference TRBV2 and TRBJ2-5): EPEVTQTPSHQVTQMGQEVILRCVPISNHLYFYWYRQILGQKVEFLVSFYNNEISEKSEIFDDQFSVERPDGSNFTLKIRSTKLEDSAMYFCASIRLAGQETQYFGPGTRLLVL.